This T cell receptor (beta chain) stems from a study of blood T cell repertoires in COVID-19. Study-wide context: Samples taken during acute and convalescent COVID-19 were collected in the United States, Italy and Spain. The analysed material was cDNA or gDNA that came from T cells, B-cell-depleted T cells, or PBMCs.

Germline V gene lookup returns CDR1 SEHNR and CDR2 FQNEAQ (reference sequence). This CDR3 region has 12 residues. V was shortened by 9 bases and J by 7 bases, with 12 bases between the two germline ends. In the study's own analysis: By means of reference gene primer amplification, nucleated cell counts were estimated. Sequencing used immunoSEQ multiplex PCR; TCRdb keeps in-frame clones, though not all of them. The V and J calls and clone size are taken from that table; D and trimming were inferred from the DNA. Of approximately 210,000 clones in the sample, 70% to 90% were seen once. Sequencing was done on a sample of peripheral blood. This chain links TRBV7-9 with TRBJ2-2; tentatively, D is TRBD2 (5 bases). The receptor's source is a woman aged 70-85 years with active or convalescent COVID-19. CDR3 region: CASGESGGELFF. DNA of the CDR3: TGTGCCAGTGGGGAGTCTGGCGGGGAGCTGTTTTTT.